Shown below are 14 T cell receptor beta chains from a single sample sequenced in a study of T cells of healthy individuals. TCRdb re-called the 5' RACE reads through MiXCR, storing one row per CDR3 protein. The sample comprises about 53,000 distinct CDR3 sequences, about 15% of which are singletons, and about 16% rests with the top ten. The origin of the receptors is a human donor in good health.

The table lists this clonotype with a few counts. V is TRBV20-1 and J is TRBJ1-4; tentative D call: TRBD1 (6 bases). Trimming removed 0 bases from V and 3 bases from J, with 14 bases in between. CDR3 length: 16 amino acids. The germline gives CDR1 DFQATT, CDR2 SNEGSKA (reference sequence). The CDR3 is CSARDPTGKANEKLFF. The DNA of the CDR3 is TGCAGTGCTAGAGATCCAACAGGGAAAGCTAATGAAAAACTGTTTTTT.

This rearrangement joins TRBV5-5 to TRBJ2-7, with D unclear. The V gene lost 2 bases and the J gene lost 0 bases, with 12 bases spanning the gap. CDR3 length: 15 residues. The V gene's germline CDR1 is SGHKS and CDR2 YYEKEE (reference sequence). CDR3 in amino acids: CASSFLGFPSYEQYF. The DNA for the CDR3 is TGTGCCAGCAGCTTTTTGGGGTTCCCCTCCTACGAGCAGTACTTC.

The chain employs TRBV5-1 and TRBJ1-1; 10 positions agree with TRBD1. The germline V gene encodes CDR1 SGHRS and CDR2 YFSETQ. J was trimmed by 0 bases and V by 3 bases; bases with no gene match: 5. This CDR3 has 16 residues. The CDR3 here is CASSSGGQGVNTEAFF. The DNA for the CDR3 is TGCGCCAGCAGCTCCGGCGGACAGGGGGTGAACACTGAAGCTTTCTTT.

This clonotype was recorded at least ten times. The V gene is TRBV30, the J gene TRBJ2-2, with D perhaps TRBD2 (5 bases). Germline CDR1 reads GTSNPN; CDR2 reads SVGIG (reference sequence). V lost 0 bases and J lost 7, with 12 bases in between. The CDR3 length is 14 residues. The CDR3 protein is CAWSVASQSGELFF. The CDR3, as DNA: TGTGCCTGGAGTGTTGCTAGCCAAAGCGGGGAGCTGTTTTTT.

This clonotype was counted at least ten times. The chain couples TRBV18 to TRBJ2-3; the match to TRBD2 covers 14 bases. Germline lookup yields CDR1 KGHSH and CDR2 LQKENI. Trimming took 3 bases from V and 2 from J; bases not matched to a gene: 19. This CDR3 region has 22 residues. The CDR3 region has the DNA TGTGCCAGCTCACCCGGACTAGCGGGGGGCCGGTACCCTTCTTCCTACACAGATACGCAGTATTTT. Translation gives CASSPGLAGGRYPSSYTDTQYF.

This clonotype showed up many times. V and J are TRBV12-5 and TRBJ2-7, with 7 bases lining up with TRBD2. This CDR3 is built from 14 residues. Looked up from germline, CDR1 is LGHNT and CDR2 is FRNRAP. Trimming removed 7 bases from V and 5 bases from J; junction bases left unmatched: 11. The CDR3 region has the DNA TGTGCTAGTGCCCAAGGGAGGGAACCCCACGAGCAGTACTTC. Its translation is CASAQGREPHEQYF.

This clonotype occurred a few times. This chain connects TRBV2 to TRBJ2-1, with 8 bases identical to TRBD2. The CDR3 covers 14 residues. Trimming cost V 7 bases and J 2 bases; bases outside gene matches: 4. Per the germline V gene, CDR1 is SNHLY and CDR2 is FYNNEI. CDR3 region: CASTTSAAYNEQFF. The CDR3 nucleotides read TGTGCCAGCACGACTAGCGCCGCCTACAATGAGCAGTTCTTC.

About this clonotype: With a much larger clone just one base away, this may be a read error. This chain joins TRBV6-5 and TRBJ2-3; 9 positions agree with TRBD2. Germline V CDR1 and CDR2: MNHEY, SVGAGI. The CDR3 extends over 13 amino acids. CDR3 coding DNA: TGTGTCAGCAGCGGGAGGCGGACAGATACGCAGTATTTT. Its translation: CVSSGRRTDTQYF.

This clonotype was observed many times. The chain carries TRBV4-3 and TRBJ2-4; 8 bases agree with TRBD2. V lost 4 bases to trimming and J lost 7 bases; unmatched junction nucleotides: 6. This CDR3 comprises 14 residues. Germline V CDR1 and CDR2: LGHNA, YSLEER. CDR3 loop: CASSPERGTNIQYF. The DNA for the CDR3 is TGCGCCAGCAGCCCCGAGCGGGGGACGAACATTCAGTACTTC.

This clonotype is judged medium-sized. The chain carries TRBV20-1 and TRBJ2-2, with D unresolved. Between the trimmed V and J ends, which lost 0 bases and 1 base, there was a span of 12 bases. This CDR3 contains 16 residues. Germline CDR1 is DFQATT and CDR2 is SNEGSKA (reference sequence). The CDR3, as DNA: TGCAGTGCTAGAGATCTGCGGACGGAGAACACCGGGGAGCTGTTTTTT. It yields the protein CSARDLRTENTGELFF.

The sample holds many counts of this clonotype. The CDR3 sequence is CASSLGGSAEAFF. The DNA of the CDR3 is TGTGCCAGCAGCTTAGGGGGGTCCGCTGAAGCTTTCTTT. V and J are TRBV7-2 and TRBJ1-1, with D perhaps TRBD1 (5 bases). Germline V lookup: CDR1 SGHTA, CDR2 FQGNSA. This CDR3 contains 13 residues. V gave up 1 base and J gave up 6 bases, with 9 bases separating them.

This clonotype was counted between two and nine times. V gene TRBV11-1 combines with J gene TRBJ2-3, with D possibly being TRBD1 (5 bases). CDR1 and CDR2 (germline): SGHAT, FQDESV (reference sequence). The CDR3 consists of 13 residues. The V and J ends lost 5 bases and 3 bases respectively, with 9 bases between them. This chain's CDR3 is CASSPRQTDTQYF. In nucleotides, the CDR3 is TGTGCCAGCAGCCCGAGACAGACAGATACGCAGTATTTT.

This clonotype was observed a handful of times. This chain connects TRBV20-1 to TRBJ2-3, with D possibly called TRBD1 or TRBD2 (5 bases each). Germline V gene sequence: CDR1 DFQATT, CDR2 SNEGSKA (reference sequence). The CDR3 covers 12 residues. V was clipped by 5 bases and J by 2 bases, with 8 bases between them. The CDR3 DNA reads TGCAGTGCTCCTGGGACCACAGATACGCAGTATTTT. It yields the protein CSAPGTTDTQYF.

The chain uses TRBV10-3 and TRBJ1-1; D is undetermined. Germline lookup yields CDR1 ENHRY and CDR2 SYGVKD. Trimming removed 3 bases at V and 1 base at J, with 9 bases between. The CDR3 runs to 14 residues. The CDR3 DNA reads as TGTGCCATCAGTGAAAACAAAGGGAACACTGAAGCTTTCTTT. The encoded protein is CAISENKGNTEAFF.